This T cell receptor (beta chain) originates from a study of T cell responses to AZD1222 COVID-19 vaccine. Notes on the study in general: Repertoire collection took place solely once the T cell response had peaked. The breadth and depth of Spike-specific TCRs increased once two AZD1222 doses had been given.

Concerning this clone: Its target is unknown.

Trimming removed 8 bases from V and 6 bases from J, with 13 bases in between. Per germline, CDR1 MGHRA and CDR2 YSYEKL. The CDR3 consists of 13 residues. Sequencing used immunoSEQ multiplex PCR; TCRdb keeps in-frame clones, though not all of them. The sample shows around 180,000 clones, 88% of them seen only once. The sequence was obtained from an adult in good health. The chain carries TRBV4-1 and TRBJ1-4; D ambiguous. The starting material was peripheral blood, obtained on day 0 of AZD1222 vaccination. The CDR3: CASGGGSYEKLFF. CDR3 sequence (DNA): TGCGCCAGCGGTGGAGGGAGTTATGAAAAACTGTTTTTT.